Shown below are 16 T cell receptor beta chains from a single sample sequenced in a study of blood T cells in healthy people across ages. The second PCR ran 7 to 11 cycles with a sample-barcoded 5' primer and J-beta primers. Via MiXCR, TCRdb re-called the 5' RACE reads, giving one row per CDR3 protein. The sample carries about 1.4 million distinct CDR3 sequences, roughly 60% recorded once. The sequenced material came from blood. The source is a man aged 18 to 30 in good health.

The chain links TRBV6-6 to TRBJ2-3; D remains unclear. Germline assignment: CDR1 MNHNY and CDR2 SVGAGI (reference sequence). This CDR3 has 13 residues. Between the trimmed V and J ends, which lost 4 bases and 1 base, there was a span of 6 bases. In DNA, the CDR3 is TGTGCCAGCAGTTCTAAAGGCACAGATACGCAGTATTTT. This translates into CASSSKGTDTQYF.

This clonotype was picked up a small number of times. The rearrangement uses TRBV20-1 and TRBJ1-2; no definite D call. Trimming stripped 3 bases from V and 5 bases from J, with 16 bases between. This CDR3 spans 14 amino acids. Germline V gene data show CDR1 as DFQATT and CDR2 as SNEGSKA (reference sequence). The CDR3 region is CSASWADFPYGYTF. Here the CDR3 DNA reads TGCAGTGCTAGTTGGGCGGATTTTCCTTATGGCTACACCTTC.

This sequence joins TRBV12-3 or TRBV12-4 and TRBJ2-1; 14 positions agree with TRBD2. Unmatched junction bases numbered 11, after V lost 4 bases and J lost 3 bases. There are 19 residues in the CDR3. CDR3 sequence reads: CASSSGTSGSEYGYNEQFF. Written as DNA, the CDR3 is TGTGCCAGCAGTTCCGGGACTAGCGGGAGTGAGTACGGCTACAATGAGCAGTTCTTC.

This chain uses TRBV11-2 with TRBJ1-1; D gene uncertain. Looked up from germline, CDR1 is SGHAT and CDR2 is FQNNGV. CDR3 length: 11 amino acids. Between the trimmed V and J ends, which lost 2 bases and 7 bases, there was a span of 5 bases. In DNA form, the CDR3 reads TGTGCCAGCAGCTTAAGTGTTGAAGCTTTCTTT. Residues: CASSLSVEAFF.

V usage is TRBV5-1 and J usage is TRBJ2-1, with TRBD1 identical over 8 bases. The CDR3 has 19 amino acids. The germline gives CDR1 SGHRS, CDR2 YFSETQ. J lost 5 bases, V lost 0 bases, and 16 bases had no gene match. The CDR3 coding sequence is TGCGCCAGCAGCTTGGCACCAGGGGGCAAGTCAGGCTTAGACAATGAGCAGTTCTTC. Translating gives CASSLAPGGKSGLDNEQFF.

This clonotype was seen more than once but under ten times. The chain links TRBV5-5 to TRBJ1-6; 7 bases align to TRBD1. CDR1 is SGHKS, CDR2 YYEKEE, per germline (reference sequence). The V and J ends lost 2 bases and 0 bases, in that order; junction bases with no gene match: 11. CDR3 length: 19 residues. The CDR3 region is CASSFDRAQMSSYNSPLHF. Written as DNA, the CDR3 is TGTGCCAGCAGCTTTGACAGGGCCCAGATGAGCTCCTATAATTCACCCCTCCACTTT.

The genes are TRBV12-3 or TRBV12-4 and TRBJ2-1; 10 nucleotides align to TRBD2. V gave up 5 bases and J gave up 5 bases; unmatched junction bases: 6. This CDR3 comprises 15 residues. The CDR3 region is CASSGGLAVDNEQFF. CDR3 sequence (DNA): TGTGCCAGCAGTGGCGGACTAGCGGTGGACAATGAGCAGTTCTTC.

This CDR3 reads CSARGASGRLTDTQYF. In DNA form, the CDR3 reads TGCAGTGCTAGAGGGGCTAGCGGGAGGTTAACAGATACGCAGTATTTT. The chain recombines TRBV20-1 with TRBJ2-3, with 11 bases aligning to TRBD2. The V and J ends lost 1 base and 3 bases, in that order; junction bases with no gene match: 6. This CDR3 contains 16 residues. CDR1 DFQATT and CDR2 SNEGSKA come from the germline V gene (reference sequence).

J is TRBJ1-2 and V is TRBV27; D unclear. This CDR3 spans 15 amino acids. CDR1 MNHEY and CDR2 SMNVEV come from the germline V gene (reference sequence). V was cut by 6 bases and J by 0 bases, with 14 bases left in between. CDR3 sequence reads: CASRMGGDPNYGYTF. The CDR3 DNA reads TGTGCCAGCAGAATGGGCGGCGACCCTAACTATGGCTACACCTTC.

This clonotype was found once. The chain combines TRBV10-3 with TRBJ1-6; a possible D gene is TRBD1 (5 bases). V lost 3 bases and J lost 6, with 12 bases in between. The CDR3 loop spans 15 amino acids. Germline assignment: CDR1 ENHRY and CDR2 SYGVKD. CDR3 DNA sequence: TGTGCCATCAGTGAAAGGCAACAGGTTAATTCACCCCTCCACTTT. It codes for CAISERQQVNSPLHF.

The CDR3: CASSSTLMQNEQFF. The CDR3 DNA sequence: TGTGCCAGCAGTTCCACACTAATGCAGAATGAGCAGTTCTTC. The chain employs TRBV12-3 or TRBV12-4 and TRBJ2-1; D gene unclear. V shed 4 bases and J shed 7 bases, with 14 bases lying between them. CDR3 length: 14 amino acids.

V is TRBV3-1 and J is TRBJ2-1, with TRBD2 as a possible D gene (7 bases). The end of the DNA is better explained by TRBJ2-7, so the J call may be wrong. The germline V gene has CDR1 LGHDT and CDR2 YNNKEL (reference sequence). This CDR3 has 13 residues. The CDR3 is CASSQGRGAEQYF. DNA for the CDR3: TGTGCCAGCAGCCAGGGTCGGGGGGCTGAGCAGTACTTC.

The chain has TRBV4-2 and TRBJ2-3, with 7 nucleotides matching TRBD1. The J segment lost 1 base and the V segment lost 2 bases, leaving 3 bases of the junction unmatched. CDR3 length equals 15 residues. From germline, CDR1 is LGHNA and CDR2 YNFKEQ. CDR3 loop: CASSQYRGRTDTQYF. DNA for the CDR3: TGTGCCAGCAGCCAATACAGGGGACGCACAGATACGCAGTATTTT.

V gene TRBV2 combines with J gene TRBJ2-5; 10 bases match TRBD1. Germline loops: CDR1 SNHLY, CDR2 FYNNEI. This CDR3 region has 15 residues. The V and J ends lost 3 bases and 5 bases, in that order; junction bases with no gene match: 6. The CDR3 DNA follows: TGTGCCAGCAGTGATTCGGACAGGGGGGATGAGACCCAGTACTTC. This translates into CASSDSDRGDETQYF. Full variable domain (rest looked up from reference TRBV2 and TRBJ2-5): EPEVTQTPSHQVTQMGQEVILRCVPISNHLYFYWYRQILGQKVEFLVSFYNNEISEKSEIFDDQFSVERPDGSNFTLKIRSTKLEDSAMYFCASSDSDRGDETQYFGPGTRLLVL.

The gene calls are TRBV29-1 and TRBJ1-1; D gene ambiguous. In germline, CDR1 is SQVTM, CDR2 ANQGSEA. V was cut by 1 base and J by 0 bases, with 6 bases left in between. The CDR3 is 13 amino acids. The CDR3, as DNA: TGCAGCGTTGAAGGGAGCTTGAACACTGAAGCTTTCTTT. Its protein is CSVEGSLNTEAFF.

The chain uses TRBV7-2 and TRBJ2-1, with 8 bases identical to TRBD2. This CDR3 contains 17 residues. Germline CDR1 reads SGHTA; CDR2 reads FQGNSA. V trimming: 5 bases; J trimming: 1 base; junction bases outside the gene matches: 10. CDR3 residues: CASSQRKGGGSYNEQFF. Written as DNA, the CDR3 is TGTGCCAGCAGCCAGCGGAAAGGCGGGGGGTCCTACAATGAGCAGTTCTTC.